This TCR beta chain was found in a study of shared clonotypes between healthy human individuals. Study details: The study used three CD4 naive, three CD4 memory, two CD8 naive and one CD8 memory plate per donor.

The assay was carried out at the deep level. The protocol was immunoSEQ multiplex PCR, while the TCRdb copy is restricted to in-frame clones and leaves out a portion. The table has roughly 2 million clones, 95% seen once. In germline, CDR1 is ENHRY, CDR2 SYGVKD. The junction had 8 bases not matched to a gene; V was cut back by 10 bases and J by 6 bases. This CDR3 is 15 amino acids long. The study drew its donors from healthy HIV-negative adults without recent acute infections or vaccinations. CD4+ cells yielded CD45RA+ naive and CD45RA-negative memory subsets. This chain joins TRBV10-3 and TRBJ2-3; 15 bases match TRBD2. Sequences were obtained from naive CD4+ T cells sorted from blood. Subset defined: CD45RA+ positively selected. The clonotype originates from a man in his late teens or twenties in good health. CDR3: CATLGLAGGGDTQYF. CDR3 in DNA: TGTGCCACCCTGGGACTAGCGGGAGGAGGGGATACGCAGTATTTT.